These T cell receptor beta chains were read from a single sample in a study of Graves' ophthalmopathy and Graves' hyperthyroidism. One entry per CDR3 protein, called by TCRdb with MiXCR from the multiplex PCR reads. The sample gives hundreds of thousands of distinct CDR3 sequences, 22% of which show up once; approximately 6.5% is in the top ten. Sequencing input: peripheral blood. The receptors were gathered from a woman between 18 and 29 years old with stable Graves' hyperthyroidism. Some clones in this sample may be carry-over from other donors' samples. Each CDR3 is given with its conserved first and last residue. Fields, in order: J gene, V gene, CDR3 protein.

J: TRBJ1-1
V: TRBV20-1
CDR3: CSARSGGPNTEAFF

J: TRBJ1-1
V: TRBV24-1
CDR3: CATSDQAFF

J: TRBJ1-3
V: TRBV12-3/TRBV12-4
CDR3: CASSSPSGNTIYF

J: TRBJ1-6
V: TRBV20-1
CDR3: CSAPRGTDSPLHF

J: TRBJ2-7
V: TRBV6-1
CDR3: CASSESGSGPGYEQYF

J: TRBJ2-5
V: TRBV6-5
CDR3: CASSSRGLRETQYF

J: TRBJ2-5
V: TRBV6-1
CDR3: CASSGVVQETQYF

J: TRBJ1-1
V: TRBV28
CDR3: CASSCCGREGFF

J: TRBJ2-5
V: TRBV24-1
CDR3: CATSDSRGREETQYF

J: TRBJ2-5
V: TRBV7-9
CDR3: CASSLTGGPETQYF

J: TRBJ1-2
V: TRBV14
CDR3: CASSQVGRVNYGYTF

J: TRBJ1-6
V: TRBV13
CDR3: CASSPQPRDRGNSPLHF

J: TRBJ1-5
V: TRBV6-1
CDR3: CASSESSTVHQPQHF

J: TRBJ1-1
V: TRBV6-1
CDR3: CASSDQGWDTEAFF

J: TRBJ1-5
V: TRBV12-3/TRBV12-4
CDR3: CASSLYPGANQPQHF

J: TRBJ2-2
V: TRBV15
CDR3: CATSRELAGGDGELFF

J: TRBJ1-1
V: TRBV11-1
CDR3: CASSSGWGARLTEAFF

J: TRBJ2-7
V: TRBV28
CDR3: CASSPRWRGELSYEQYF

J: TRBJ1-2
V: TRBV12-5
CDR3: CASGLGPRGANYGYTF

J: TRBJ1-5
V: TRBV20-1
CDR3: CSVFDRGSNQPQHF

J: TRBJ1-2
V: TRBV12-3/TRBV12-4
CDR3: CASSPGGRATKYGYTF

J: TRBJ2-5
V: TRBV12-5
CDR3: CASGLVHGGGMSETQYF

J: TRBJ1-5
V: TRBV20-1
CDR3: CSAQHRGRPQHF

J: TRBJ2-5
V: TRBV29-1
CDR3: CSAQGLGETQYF

J: TRBJ1-3
V: TRBV6-5
CDR3: CASSPAGLGNTIYF

J: TRBJ1-1
V: TRBV6-1
CDR3: CASHSGWNTEAFF

J: TRBJ2-7
V: TRBV5-6
CDR3: CASSLYGTGRDEQYF

J: TRBJ1-5
V: TRBV27
CDR3: CATRKQGSVWQPQHF

J: TRBJ2-7
V: TRBV20-1
CDR3: CSASLLAGVGLGEQYF

J: TRBJ1-5
V: TRBV4-1
CDR3: CASSQDDPNQPQHF

J: TRBJ1-3
V: TRBV6-5
CDR3: CASSYASGSGNTIYF

J: TRBJ1-5
V: TRBV20-1
CDR3: CSARPPAAGPRGPQHF

J: TRBJ1-2
V: TRBV2
CDR3: CASSEAGSSYYGYTF

J: TRBJ2-7
V: TRBV30
CDR3: CAWSRATLRYEQYF

J: TRBJ2-2
V: TRBV10-3
CDR3: CAIKGQGIGELFF

J: TRBJ2-2
V: TRBV30
CDR3: CAWSLTLWTASGELFF

J: TRBJ1-1
V: TRBV30
CDR3: CAWSVGGDTEAFF

J: TRBJ2-7
V: TRBV6-5
CDR3: CASSYRGLAARDEQYF

J: TRBJ2-2
V: TRBV6-1
CDR3: CASGQGETGELFF

J: TRBJ1-5
V: TRBV12-3/TRBV12-4
CDR3: CASSGGQPASQPQHF

J: TRBJ1-5
V: TRBV7-6
CDR3: CASSQQGASQPQHF

J: TRBJ1-1
V: TRBV18
CDR3: CASSADTRNTEAFF

J: TRBJ1-5
V: TRBV18
CDR3: CASSPGQHQPQHF

J: TRBJ1-5
V: TRBV12-3/TRBV12-4
CDR3: CASSLSEGPQHF

J: TRBJ2-7
V: TRBV10-2
CDR3: CASSSDRGAWEQYF

J: TRBJ2-2
V: TRBV5-1
CDR3: CASSLDRVDSGELFF

J: TRBJ1-1
V: TRBV28
CDR3: CASTNPGSSHEAFF

J: TRBJ1-5
V: TRBV27
CDR3: CASPFTTGNLQPQHF

J: TRBJ1-1
V: TRBV28
CDR3: CASSLPSGDPLAEAFF

J: TRBJ1-2
V: TRBV25-1
CDR3: CASSPRDRDFHGYTF

J: TRBJ1-1
V: TRBV28
CDR3: CASSLRAGETEAFF

J: TRBJ2-7
V: TRBV5-1
CDR3: CASSLGTGQPYEQYF

J: TRBJ2-3
V: TRBV12-3/TRBV12-4
CDR3: CASSPWAGTADTQYF

J: TRBJ2-2
V: TRBV28
CDR3: CASSLGSDVTGELFF

J: TRBJ1-6
V: TRBV7-2
CDR3: CASSIYHLPGESGSPLHF

J: TRBJ2-5
V: TRBV9
CDR3: CASSVAFQETQYF

J: TRBJ2-7
V: TRBV30
CDR3: CAWSVPSGQGRGEQYF

J: TRBJ1-3
V: TRBV30
CDR3: CAWSVGSPRGNTIYF

J: TRBJ1-5
V: TRBV7-9
CDR3: CASSLAVGPGNQPQHF

J: TRBJ1-3
V: TRBV11-2
CDR3: CASTPFGSPGNTIYF